This TCR beta chain was profiled in a study of T cell repertoires in cytomegalovirus infection. Study-wide results and caveats: Within the response measured ex vivo, HLA-C-restricted CMV-specific TCR beta clonotypes were dominant. Summed frequency of shared TCR beta families picked out CMV carriers who also had the relevant HLA.

V was pared by 1 base and J by 5 bases, with 3 bases of the junction left unmatched. The CDR3 length is 14 residues. This clonotype was counted between two and nine times. Its antigen is still unknown. TCRdb re-analysed the reads in MiXCR, keeping a single row per CDR3 protein. The table records 57,000 or so distinct CDR3 sequences, around 30% of them present only once. This clonotype originated in a human donor in good health (CMV status not recorded). Some clones in this sample may be carry-over from other donors' samples. Material: PBMCs, sequenced either directly or after in vitro stimulation (not recorded which). The rearrangement joins TRBV12-3 or TRBV12-4 to TRBJ2-3, with 7 bases lining up with TRBD2. DNA of the CDR3: TGTGCCAGCAGTTTAGGGATAGCGGGAGATACGCAGTATTTT. Translation: CASSLGIAGDTQYF.